The rows below give T cell receptor beta chains drawn from one sample of a study of blood T cell repertoires in COVID-19. This table comes from immunoSEQ multiplex PCR, and its TCRdb copy is limited to in-frame clones, with some not included. The sample consists of under 200,000 clones, 75% to 95% of them appearing once. The sequenced sample was peripheral blood. The receptors originated from a man aged 45-60 years with acute or convalescent COVID-19. Both conserved end residues are part of each CDR3. A D gene is named only where the DNA matches it firmly. Some rows have no size entry. The others give once, few or many, or a class for an expanded clone.

TRBV3-1/TRBV3-2,TRBD2,TRBJ2-5,NA,CASSRSPGGETQYF,TGTGCCAGCAGCCGTAGTCCCGGGGGGGAGACCCAGTACTTC
TRBV11-3,TRBD1,TRBJ2-1,NA,CASSPGQGASSWYNEQFF,TGTGCCAGCAGCCCGGGACAGGGAGCAAGTTCGTGGTACAATGAGCAGTTCTTC
TRBV28,TRBD2,TRBJ2-3,NA,CASRATGTSGRKTDTQYF,TGTGCCAGCAGGGCTACCGGGACTAGCGGGAGAAAAACAGATACGCAGTATTTT
TRBV6-5,NA,TRBJ1-2,NA,CASRNPGANYGYTF,TGTGCCAGCAGAAACCCCGGAGCTAACTATGGCTACACCTTC
TRBV3-1/TRBV3-2,TRBD2,TRBJ2-5,NA,CASSYGGLETQYF,TGTGCCAGCAGCTACGGGGGGTTGGAGACCCAGTACTTC
TRBV5-1,NA,TRBJ1-6,NA,CASSLAEWSPLHF,TGCGCCAGCAGCTTGGCTGAGTGGTCACCCCTCCACTTT
TRBV30,NA,TRBJ2-7,NA,CAWSPESYEQYF,TGTGCCTGGTCTCCCGAGTCATACGAGCAGTACTTC
TRBV27,TRBD1,TRBJ1-1,NA,CASSLGDSGTEAFF,TGTGCCAGCAGTTTGGGGGACAGCGGCACTGAAGCTTTCTTT
TRBV7-2,TRBD2,TRBJ2-3,NA,CASSSGLAGEVDTQYF,TGTGCCAGCAGCTCCGGACTAGCGGGGGAAGTAGATACGCAGTATTTT
TRBV7-3,NA,TRBJ2-1,NA,CASSSPDSAGNEQFF,TGTGCCAGCAGCTCCCCTGACTCCGCCGGCAATGAGCAGTTCTTC
TRBV18,NA,TRBJ1-1,NA,CASSQGGMGLNTEAFF,TGTGCCAGCTCACAAGGAGGCATGGGGTTGAACACTGAAGCTTTCTTT
TRBV19,NA,TRBJ1-4,NA,CASSMKTLNEKLFF,TGTGCCAGTAGTATGAAGACACTTAATGAAAAACTGTTTTTT
TRBV28,TRBD2,TRBJ2-2,NA,CASSSRLAGHTGELFF,TGTGCCAGCAGTTCCCGACTAGCGGGACACACCGGGGAGCTGTTTTTT
TRBV7-2,NA,TRBJ1-6,few,CASSVGHRYNSPLHF,TGTGCCAGCAGCGTGGGACACCGGTATAATTCACCCCTCCACTTT
TRBV2,TRBD1,TRBJ1-3,NA,CASSEWTGSGNTIYF,TGTGCCAGCAGTGAATGGACAGGCTCTGGAAACACCATATATTTT
TRBV19,NA,TRBJ2-1,NA,CASSLSRTHPYNEQFF,TGTGCCAGTAGTCTTAGTCGGACACACCCCTACAATGAGCAGTTCTTC
TRBV19,TRBD2,TRBJ2-1,NA,CASGGLAYNEQFF,TGTGCCAGTGGGGGACTAGCTTACAATGAGCAGTTCTTC
TRBV5-6,NA,TRBJ1-2,NA,CASSATTWGRNYGYTF,TGTGCCAGCAGCGCTACGACGTGGGGCCGGAACTATGGCTACACCTTC
TRBV27,TRBD1,TRBJ1-2,NA,CASSYDRGPAGYTF,TGTGCCAGCAGTTACGACAGGGGGCCGGCTGGCTACACCTTC
TRBV6-5,NA,TRBJ2-7,NA,CASSYKRDYEQYF,TGTGCCAGCAGTTACAAGAGGGATTACGAGCAGTACTTC
TRBV25-1,NA,TRBJ2-7,NA,CASSDRDTYYEQYF,TGTGCCAGCAGTGACCGGGACACCTACTACGAGCAGTACTTC
TRBV14,NA,TRBJ2-3,NA,CASSQGPGQTDTQYF,TGTGCCAGCAGCCAAGGGCCGGGTCAGACAGATACGCAGTATTTT
TRBV19,TRBD1,TRBJ1-4,NA,CASSRDSSNEKLFF,TGTGCCAGTAGCCGGGACAGTTCTAATGAAAAACTGTTTTTT
TRBV28,NA,TRBJ1-1,NA,CASSFDLGVEAFF,TGTGCCAGCAGTTTCGATTTAGGGGTTGAAGCTTTCTTT
TRBV7-2,NA,TRBJ2-2,NA,CASSLAPRDTGELFF,TGTGCCAGCAGCTTAGCGCCCAGGGACACCGGGGAGCTGTTTTTT
TRBV19,TRBD1,TRBJ2-6,once,CASSRQGSGANVLTF,TGTGCCAGTAGTAGACAGGGGTCTGGGGCCAACGTCCTGACTTTC
TRBV3-1/TRBV3-2,NA,TRBJ2-3,NA,CASSQDRRALVADTQYF,TGTGCCAGCAGCCAAGATCGGCGGGCCCTAGTCGCAGATACGCAGTATTTT
TRBV7-9,TRBD2,TRBJ2-3,NA,CASSFGSGGSDTQYF,TGTGCCAGCAGCTTCGGTAGCGGGGGCTCAGATACGCAGTATTTT
TRBV4-2,NA,TRBJ1-2,NA,CASSQEGGGKWGYTF,TGTGCCAGCAGCCAAGAGGGTGGGGGCAAGTGGGGCTACACCTTC
TRBV28,NA,TRBJ2-2,once,CASSSLVLIPGTGELFF,TGTGCCAGCAGTTCCCTAGTTTTAATCCCCGGCACCGGGGAGCTGTTTTTT
TRBV15,NA,TRBJ1-3,NA,CATSFGPGNTIYF,TGTGCCACCTCCTTTGGGCCTGGAAACACCATATATTTT
TRBV10-3,NA,TRBJ2-1,NA,CAISDPQGPSSYNEQFF,TGTGCCATCAGTGACCCGCAGGGGCCCTCATCCTACAATGAGCAGTTCTTC
TRBV12-5,NA,TRBJ1-1,NA,CASGLGTRAFF,TGTGCTAGTGGTTTGGGGACTAGGGCTTTCTTT
TRBV28,NA,TRBJ2-5,NA,CASSGLAQETQYF,TGTGCCAGCAGTGGGCTAGCGCAAGAGACCCAGTACTTC
TRBV6-6,NA,TRBJ2-1,NA,CASSLRQTGNEQFF,TGTGCCAGCAGTTTAAGGCAGACAGGTAATGAGCAGTTCTTC
TRBV28,NA,TRBJ2-3,NA,CATRESSTDTQYF,TGTGCCACCCGGGAGTCGAGCACAGATACGCAGTATTTT
TRBV27,TRBD2,TRBJ2-1,NA,CASSFDFTGLAGGNEQFF,TGTGCCAGCAGTTTCGATTTCACGGGACTAGCAGGGGGGAATGAGCAGTTCTTC
TRBV27,NA,TRBJ1-2,NA,CASSLLAGGNYGYTF,TGTGCCAGCAGTTTATTAGCAGGAGGGAACTATGGCTACACCTTC
TRBV6-6,NA,TRBJ2-3,once,CASSDLGVDTQYF,TGTGCCAGCAGCGATCTAGGTGTAGATACGCAGTATTTT
TRBV28,TRBD1,TRBJ1-4,once,CASSFPGQGDEKLFF,TGTGCCAGCAGTTTCCCGGGACAGGGCGATGAAAAACTGTTTTTT
TRBV12-3/TRBV12-4,NA,TRBJ1-2,NA,CASSPDSIYGYTF,TGTGCCAGCAGCCCGGACAGTATCTATGGCTACACCTTC
TRBV15,TRBD2,TRBJ2-5,NA,CATSPTSGGHQYF,TGTGCCACCTCCCCTACTAGCGGGGGGCACCAGTACTTC
TRBV5-1,NA,TRBJ2-7,once,CASSTGTPNSGEEQYF,TGCGCCAGCAGCACCGGGACACCAAACAGCGGGGAAGAGCAGTACTTC
TRBV28,TRBD1,TRBJ1-6,NA,CASSSPLGQGADNSPLHF,TGTGCCAGCAGTTCACCATTGGGACAGGGGGCGGATAATTCACCCCTCCACTTT
TRBV28,TRBD2,TRBJ2-7,NA,CASSSPGTSGNFIYEQYF,TGTGCCAGCAGCTCTCCCGGGACTAGCGGGAACTTTATTTACGAGCAGTACTTC
TRBV15,TRBD2,TRBJ2-3,NA,CATSTRTSGSSDTQYF,TGTGCCACCAGCACAAGGACTAGCGGGAGTTCAGATACGCAGTATTTT
TRBV6-6,NA,TRBJ2-2,few,CASRRTANTGELFF,TGTGCCAGCAGGAGGACAGCGAACACCGGGGAGCTGTTTTTT
TRBV5-1,NA,TRBJ2-2,once,CASSLSGGRGTGELFF,TGCGCCAGCAGCTTGAGCGGGGGCAGGGGGACCGGGGAGCTGTTTTTT
TRBV6-5,NA,TRBJ2-7,NA,CASSLDRSSYEQYF,TGTGCCAGCAGTTTAGACAGGAGCTCCTACGAGCAGTACTTC
TRBV30,TRBD1,TRBJ1-1,NA,CAWTGQGNTEAFF,TGTGCCTGGACGGGACAGGGGAACACTGAAGCTTTCTTT
TRBV28,NA,TRBJ1-2,NA,CASSLSGRANYGYTF,TGTGCCAGCAGTTTATCGGGCAGGGCAAACTATGGCTACACCTTC
TRBV7-2,NA,TRBJ1-3,NA,CASRGPDSSGNTIYF,TGTGCCAGCAGGGGACCGGACAGCTCTGGAAACACCATATATTTT